The 22 T cell receptor beta chains listed next were all sequenced from one sample in a study of cytomegalovirus exposure and HLA in healthy donors. PCR primers comprised 60 Vbeta and 13 Jbeta primers. Here immunoSEQ multiplex PCR was the method, and the copy in TCRdb shows in-frame clones only, minus some. The sample records roughly 160,000 clones, more than 70% being singletons. Sequencing was performed on PBMCs. These receptors were collected from a girl aged 10 to 17 in good health and CMV-seronegative.

V and J are TRBV9 and TRBJ1-1; no clear D gene. Trimming left V 4 bases short and J 2 bases short, with 15 bases between. Germline V gives CDR1 SGDLS, CDR2 YYNGEE. The CDR3 is 15 amino acids. CDR3 amino acids: CASSPRHLANTEAFF. DNA of the CDR3: TGTGCCAGCAGCCCTCGACACCTTGCAAACACTGAAGCTTTCTTT.

The rearrangement links TRBV5-4 to TRBJ2-7, with 9 bases lining up with TRBD1. V was pared by 9 bases and J by 2 bases, with 6 bases of the junction left unmatched. The germline V gene encodes CDR1 SGHNT and CDR2 YYREEE (reference sequence). This CDR3 spans 13 amino acids. In nucleotides, the CDR3 is TGTGCCATACAAGGACAGGGGCCCTACGAGCAGTACTTC. It translates to CAIQGQGPYEQYF.

The gene calls are TRBV5-1 and TRBJ1-1; D is ambiguous. Germline CDR1 is SGHRS and CDR2 is YFSETQ. The CDR3 length is 14 residues. V was pared by 1 base and J by 2 bases, with 9 bases between. The CDR3, as DNA: TGCGCCAGCAGCTTGTTATCCGGTAACACTGAAGCTTTCTTT. This encodes CASSLLSGNTEAFF.

The V call is TRBV5-1, the J call TRBJ2-3; D ambiguous. Germline lookup yields CDR1 SGHRS and CDR2 YFSETQ. This CDR3 has 14 amino acids. Trimming removed 5 bases from V and 2 bases from J, with 12 bases in between. The CDR3 DNA follows: TGCGCCAGCAGTGACGCGGCGAACACAGATACGCAGTATTTT. This gives the protein CASSDAANTDTQYF.

V gene TRBV7-7 combines with J gene TRBJ2-3; 8 nucleotides line up with TRBD1. The germline CDR1 and CDR2 sequences are SSHAT and FNYEAQ (reference sequence). The CDR3 is made up of 14 amino acids. V lost 5 bases and J lost 6; bases outside the gene matches: 7. The CDR3 bases are TGTGCCAGCAGCCCCGACAGGGGCGGGGATACGCAGTATTTT. Translating it yields CASSPDRGGDTQYF.

V and J are TRBV11-2 and TRBJ1-1; 8 bases agree with TRBD1. Germline CDR1 and CDR2: SGHAT and FQNNGV. The CDR3 spans 15 residues. V was pared by 1 base and J by 1 base, with 2 bases of the junction left unmatched. CDR3 protein: CASSLGTGRNTEAFF. For the CDR3, the DNA is TGTGCCAGCAGCTTAGGGACAGGGAGGAACACTGAAGCTTTCTTT.

The rearrangement links TRBV5-4 to TRBJ2-7; D might be TRBD1 (8 bases). The CDR3 totals 14 residues. CDR1 is SGHNT and CDR2 is YYREEE in the germline V gene (reference sequence). The V end was cut by 3 bases, the J end by 3 bases, with 13 bases between. CDR3 DNA sequence: TGTGCCAGCAGCTCTACAGGGGGGGTCTACGAGCAGTACTTC. It yields the protein CASSSTGGVYEQYF.

The chain employs TRBV9 and TRBJ2-2; D is perhaps TRBD1 (6 bases). Per germline, CDR1 SGDLS and CDR2 YYNGEE. CDR3 size: 15 residues. V lost 4 bases and J lost 2, with 12 bases in between. The CDR3 DNA follows: TGTGCCAGCAGCTCCCGGGACACAAACACCGGGGAGCTGTTTTTT. It yields the protein CASSSRDTNTGELFF.

J is TRBJ1-1 and V is TRBV7-3; 8 positions agree with TRBD1. The V gene's germline CDR1 is SGHTA and CDR2 FQGTGA. The ends lost 6 bases at V and 1 base at J; junction bases unmatched: 4. This CDR3 has 14 amino acids. This CDR3 reads CASSTGQGNTEAFF. CDR3 nucleotides: TGTGCCAGCAGTACCGGACAGGGGAACACTGAAGCTTTCTTT.

V usage is TRBV9 and J usage is TRBJ2-2; D uncertain. The V end was cut by 3 bases, the J end by 0 bases, with 9 bases between. Germline CDR1 and CDR2: SGDLS and YYNGEE. The CDR3 has 15 residues. The CDR3 loop is CASSARIANTGELFF. In nucleotides, the CDR3 is TGTGCCAGCAGCGCGAGAATAGCGAACACCGGGGAGCTGTTTTTT. The full variable domain, with the rest looked up from reference TRBV9 and TRBJ2-2, is DSGVTQTPKHLITATGQRVTLRCSPRSGDLSVYWYQQSLDQGLQFLIQYYNGEERAKGNILERFSAQQFPDLHSELNLSSLELGDSALYFCASSARIANTGELFFGEGSRLTVL.

In its sample, this clone was seen once. This sequence joins TRBV6-5 and TRBJ1-2; perhaps TRBD1 as D (6 bases). The germline V gene has CDR1 MNHEY and CDR2 SVGAGI. There are 14 residues in the CDR3. Trimming took off 7 bases at V and 0 bases at J, with 12 bases between the two ends. CDR3 nucleotide sequence: TGTGCCAGCACTTCAGGGACAACTAACTATGGCTACACCTTC. Its translation: CASTSGTTNYGYTF.

V is TRBV2 and J is TRBJ2-7, with D possibly TRBD2 on 5 matching bases. The V gene's germline CDR1 is SNHLY and CDR2 FYNNEI. The CDR3 totals 12 residues. V lost 0 bases to trimming and J lost 12 bases, with 12 bases between them. The CDR3: CASSEAGRGWYF. The CDR3, as DNA: TGTGCCAGCAGTGAAGCGGGCCGGGGATGGTACTTC.

The CDR3, as DNA: TGCGCCAGCAGCATTCCGACACCCATGAACACTGAAGCTTTCTTT. Translated, it gives CASSIPTPMNTEAFF. This chain connects TRBV4-1 to TRBJ1-1; no clear D. This CDR3 is 15 amino acids long. V lost 5 bases and J lost 0, with 13 bases in between. The germline gives CDR1 MGHRA, CDR2 YSYEKL.

The CDR3 spells CASSSGVLDTQYF. CDR3 nucleotides: TGTGCCAGCAGCTCGGGGGTGTTGGATACGCAGTATTTT. The rearrangement uses TRBV6-5 and TRBJ2-3, with D tentatively TRBD2 (6 bases). This CDR3 has 13 residues. V lost 6 bases, J lost 6 bases, and 13 bases lay in between. CDR1 and CDR2 (germline): MNHEY, SVGAGI.

As for this clone: One end of the junction is discordant with germline, which a read error may explain. The rearrangement links TRBV2 to TRBJ1-5; D is ambiguous. Germline V gene lookup returns CDR1 SNHLY and CDR2 FYNNEI. The CDR3 totals 14 residues. CDR3 in amino acids: CASNREANNQPQHF. CDR3 nucleotide sequence: TGTGCGAGCAACCGGGAGGCAAACAATCAGCCCCAGCATTTT.

This clone occurred a few times. At the DNA level, this CDR3 is encoded by other sequences in the same sample as well. This sequence joins TRBV5-1 and TRBJ1-1; 9 bases agree with TRBD1. CDR1 and CDR2 (germline): SGHRS, YFSETQ. This CDR3 spans 14 amino acids. V gave up 4 bases and J gave up 5 bases; unmatched junction bases: 6. The CDR3 here is CASSLGQGWTEAFF. CDR3 DNA: TGCGCCAGCAGCCTAGGACAGGGGTGGACTGAAGCTTTCTTT.

In this sample, this clone turned up once. The V and J genes are TRBV7-9 and TRBJ2-1; 8 bases map to TRBD1. This CDR3 is built from 13 residues. Germline CDR1 SEHNR, CDR2 FQNEAQ (reference sequence). J was trimmed by 6 bases and V by 4 bases; bases with no gene match: 2. The CDR3: CASSSGQANEQFF. CDR3 DNA: TGTGCCAGCAGCTCGGGACAGGCCAATGAGCAGTTCTTC. The complete variable domain, with remaining parts taken from reference TRBV7-9 and TRBJ2-1, reads DTGVSQNPRHKITKRGQNVTFRCDPISEHNRLYWYRQTLGQGPEFLTYFQNEAQLEKSRLLSDRFSAERPKGSFSTLEIQRTEQGDSAMYLCASSSGQANEQFFGPGTRLTVL.

V usage is TRBV5-1 and J usage is TRBJ1-2, with D unclear. This CDR3 is built from 17 residues. The V end was cut by 0 bases, the J end by 2 bases, with 17 bases between. From germline, CDR1 is SGHRS and CDR2 YFSETQ. This chain's CDR3 is CASSLGAILAPNYGYTF. CDR3 bases: TGCGCCAGCAGCTTGGGTGCAATCTTGGCCCCGAACTATGGCTACACCTTC.

This CDR3 reads CASSAGLGGTDEQYF. In DNA, the CDR3 is TGTGCCAGCAGCGCCGGACTAGGGGGGACGGACGAGCAGTACTTC. The J gene is TRBJ2-5, the V gene TRBV9, with a tentative D call TRBD2 (7 bases). The J call may be incorrect, as the DNA end agrees better with TRBJ2-7. The CDR3 contains 15 residues. Germline CDR1 and CDR2: SGDLS and YYNGEE.

Of note for this clone: One end of the junction fails to match germline, which may point to a read error. The V gene is TRBV7-7, the J gene TRBJ2-3; 8 bases map to TRBD1. Looked up from germline, CDR1 is SSHAT and CDR2 is FNYEAQ (reference sequence). The CDR3 is 15 amino acids. The CDR3 coding sequence is TGTGCTAGCAGCTTAGGGACAGGCCACACAGATACGCAGTATTTT. This encodes CASSLGTGHTDTQYF.

The chain combines TRBV7-3 with TRBJ2-7, with D possibly matching TRBD2 (5 bases). The germline V gene has CDR1 SGHTA and CDR2 FQGTGA. The CDR3 runs to 13 residues. With 8 bases removed from V and 0 bases from J, the gap between germline ends came to 11 bases. CDR3 DNA sequence: TGTGCCAGCGGCCCGGGGAGCTCCTACGAGCAGTACTTC. It yields the protein CASGPGSSYEQYF.

The sample holds one count of this clone. J is TRBJ2-1 and V is TRBV5-4, with D unresolved. The CDR3 extends over 13 amino acids. Between the trimmed V and J ends, which lost 2 bases and 8 bases, there was a span of 11 bases. CDR1 is SGHNT and CDR2 is YYREEE in the germline V gene (reference sequence). The CDR3 coding sequence is TGTGCCAGCAGCTTTATGGAGAAAGATGAGCAGTTCTTC. Its translation is CASSFMEKDEQFF.